A selection of T cell receptor beta chains follows, all from one sample in a study of T and B cells in COVID-19 patients. TCRdb processed the multiplex PCR reads anew with MiXCR; each CDR3 protein has one entry. The sample has some 16,000 distinct CDR3 sequences; roughly 28% are singletons. The sequencing sample was made of blood. The receptors come from a human donor who had recovered from COVID-19. CDR3s include the opening cysteine and the closing phenylalanine or tryptophan. D genes are given only for firm matches. The listing skips clone size in some rows; elsewhere it reads once, few, many or a size class.

TRBD2	TRBV19	medium-sized	TRBJ2-3	TGTGCCAGTAGTATAGCAGCGGGGGGCACAGATACGCAGTATTTT	CASSIAAGGTDTQYF
NA	TRBV14	many	TRBJ2-1	TGTGCCAGCAGCCAAGATGAGGGTCGAGGCTCCTACAATGAGCAGTTCTTC	CASSQDEGRGSYNEQFF
NA	TRBV5-1	NA	TRBJ2-7	TGCGCCAGCAGCTCGACAGAGGACGCCTACGAGCAGTACTTC	CASSSTEDAYEQYF
TRBD2	TRBV7-9	NA	TRBJ2-5	TGTGCCAGCAGCCCAACGGGGGCGGGGGGCCTAATCCAAGAGACCCAGTACTTC	CASSPTGAGGLIQETQYF
NA	TRBV6-1	NA	TRBJ2-1	TGCGCCAGCAGCTTTATGGGTGAGCAGTTCTTC	CASSFMGEQFF
NA	TRBV27	medium-sized	TRBJ2-1	TGTGCCAGCACAGGATCTCCGTTGGCCTTTGGTGAGCAGTTCTTC	CASTGSPLAFGEQFF
TRBD1	TRBV5-5	few	TRBJ1-5	TGTGCCAGCAGCTTTGGGACAGGGGAGAATCAGCCCCAGCATTTT	CASSFGTGENQPQHF
TRBD2	TRBV19	NA	TRBJ2-1	TGTGCCAGTAGTATCCTAGCGGGGGAGCAGTTCTTC	CASSILAGEQFF
TRBD2	TRBV7-2	NA	TRBJ2-7	TGTGCCAGCAGCTCCGGGGGGGTCTACGAGCAGTACTTC	CASSSGGVYEQYF
TRBD2	TRBV19	NA	TRBJ2-2	TGTGCCAGTAGTTTAGCGGGGGGGCCCGGGGAGCTGTTTTTT	CASSLAGGPGELFF